This entry features one T cell receptor beta chain sequence. The data derive from a study of blood T cell repertoires in COVID-19. In the study overall: The origin of the acute and convalescent COVID-19 samples was the United States, Italy and Spain. The analysed material was cDNA or gDNA that came from T cells, B-cell-depleted T cells, or PBMCs.

The V and J ends lost 5 bases and 7 bases, in that order; junction bases with no gene match: 11. This CDR3 is built from 15 residues. Germline assignment: CDR1 SNHLY and CDR2 FYNNEI. In the original analysis: By means of reference gene primer amplification, nucleated cell counts were estimated. Only in-frame clones appear in the TCRdb table, and some are missing; sequencing was by immunoSEQ multiplex PCR. That table supplies the V and J calls and clone size; D and trimming were determined from the DNA. The sample lists approximately 74,000 clones, 85% to 95% occurring once. V gene TRBV2 combines with J gene TRBJ1-5, with TRBD1 matching over 7 bases. The TCR comes from a woman aged 55 to 70 with active COVID-19. Sequencing input: peripheral blood. CDR3 amino acids: CASSTGAGGGQPQHF. In nucleotides, the CDR3 is TGTGCCAGCAGTACCGGGGCAGGGGGAGGACAGCCCCAGCATTTT.